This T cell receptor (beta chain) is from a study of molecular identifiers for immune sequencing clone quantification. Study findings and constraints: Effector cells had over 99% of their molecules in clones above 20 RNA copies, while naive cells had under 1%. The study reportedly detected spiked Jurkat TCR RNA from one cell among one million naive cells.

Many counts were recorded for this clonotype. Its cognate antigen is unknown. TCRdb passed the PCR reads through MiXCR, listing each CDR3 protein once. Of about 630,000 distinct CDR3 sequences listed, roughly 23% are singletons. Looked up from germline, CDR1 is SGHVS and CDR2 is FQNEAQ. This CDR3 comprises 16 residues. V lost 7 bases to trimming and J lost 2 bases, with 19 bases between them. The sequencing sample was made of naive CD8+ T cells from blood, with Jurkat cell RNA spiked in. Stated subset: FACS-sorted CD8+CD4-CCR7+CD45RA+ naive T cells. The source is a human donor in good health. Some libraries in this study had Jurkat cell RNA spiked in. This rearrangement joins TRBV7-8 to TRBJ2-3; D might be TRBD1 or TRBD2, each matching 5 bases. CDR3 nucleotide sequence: TGTGCCAGCAAGACATCAGGGCTAGCCAACACAGATACGCAGTATTTT. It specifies CASKTSGLANTDTQYF.